This TCR beta chain came from a study of PD-1 blockade in classical Hodgkin lymphoma. Overall study results and limits: Causes of the repertoire differences remain undefined, possibly disease activity or prior therapy.

The sample holds one count of this clone. Its antigen is unidentified. Per the germline V gene, CDR1 is SGHDT and CDR2 is YYEEEE. After removal of 4 bases from V and 2 bases from J, the junction contained 6 bases not matched to a gene. The CDR3 consists of 16 residues. Time point of the sample: newly diagnosed, previously untreated cHL patient sample. Measured with immunoSEQ multiplex PCR; TCRdb has only the in-frame clones, and not every one. The sample contains roughly 77,000 clones, over 90% of which appear only once. This clonotype originated in a human donor with classical Hodgkin lymphoma. This chain links TRBV5-6 with TRBJ2-1; 10 nucleotides line up with TRBD2. Sequencing was done on a sample of peripheral blood mononuclear cells (PBMCs). The CDR3 sequence: CASSETSGAAYNEQFF. CDR3 bases: TGTGCCAGCAGCGAAACTAGCGGGGCGGCCTACAATGAGCAGTTCTTC.